The entry below describes one T cell receptor (beta chain). Antigen: not known. The CDR3 length is 18 residues. J was trimmed by 6 bases and V by 4 bases; bases with no gene match: 16. This sample is drawn from a study of shared clonotypes between healthy human individuals. Study results and caveats: There were few donors, and this limited the genetic and exposure-history diversity represented. Estimated clonotype richness was generally higher in naive than memory subsets. A handful of donors shared 4.5% to 6.5% of their naive CD4 clonotypes. Sampling included only blood; tissue repertoires likely differ.

Naive CD8 cells lacked CD45RO, underwent positive selection for CCR7 and left out terminally differentiated effector memory CD45RA+ cells. TCRdb keeps only in-frame clones here, not all; method: immunoSEQ multiplex PCR. The sample consists of about 2.2 million clones, over 85% of them appearing once. The TCR sequence derives from a man aged 18 to 35 in good health. Some clones in this sample may be carry-over from other donors' samples. The V gene is TRBV5-3, the J gene TRBJ2-6; 7 bases match TRBD1. TRBV5-3 is an ORF, and what it does is uncertain. The sample comprised naive CD8+ T cells from PBMCs. The CDR3 bases are TGTGCCAGAAGCGTTCGGACAGGCAAAGGAATGATGGCCAACGTCCTGACTTTC. This sequence encodes CARSVRTGKGMMANVLTF.